This record covers a single T cell receptor beta chain. Only a few counts were recorded for this clonotype. Its antigen is currently not known. Per-base quality was not reported, and no clone a single base away is much larger than it. Instrument on record: Illumina NovaSeq 6000. TCRalpha and TCRbeta cDNA libraries were built by 5'RACE with constant-segment primers, adding sample barcodes and unique molecular identifiers. Trizol reagent was used to extract RNA from every sample. Libraries were amplified in two PCR steps, with a second sample barcode and Illumina TruSeq adapters added in the second step. Sequencing of the libraries was done on an Illumina NovaSeq, producing 2 x 150 bp paired-end reads. Concerning the study's data processing: Reads were demultiplexed and collapsed into UMI-guided consensus sequences with migec v1.2.7. With mixcr v2.1.11, UMI consensuses were aligned to TRA and TRB V and J templates and assembled into clonotypes. Expanded or contracted clonotypes were those called significant by both edgeR and NoisET, with noise models trained on biological replicates. For edgeR calls, a false discovery rate-adjusted p below 0.01 and a log2 fold-change threshold of 1 were applied. As an exploratory analysis of dynamics, PCA with hierarchical clustering was applied to max-normalized trajectories of the 1000 most abundant clonotypes. Each responding clone was given a CD4 or CD8 phenotype based on the CD4+ and CD8+ repertoires, which had been sequenced separately. TCRdb reprocessing: public reads trimmed at Q25 with fastp, clones called with MiXCR, in-frame beta chains kept. Rows are combined by CDR3 protein, so each entry shows the most common genes and DNA. It is TCRdb's table, rather than the study itself, that gives the V and J calls and clone size. The sample includes almost 350,000 distinct CDR3 sequences, with 20% to 25% observed a single time. Roughly 21% of the sample comes from the top ten.

This sample was included in a study of T-cell memory formation after mild COVID-19 (dated by TCRdb to 2020 to 2022). Broadly, across the study: TCR sequence clusters from the two donors were found to be largely donor specific. The cohort comprised two young, previously healthy adult volunteers, one female and one male. T-cell clones expanding and contracting after mild COVID-19 in two donors were tracked by longitudinal TCRalpha and TCRbeta repertoire sequencing.

Ficoll-Paque density gradient centrifugation was the method used to isolate PBMCs. Beyond this particular receptor, the publication reports: SARS-CoV-2 specificity of the second-wave clones peaking on day 37 was not confirmed. Only two mild cases were covered by the study, and larger cohorts that include severe cases with pre-infection samples were considered necessary. Clones that contracted from day 15 to 85 showed balanced CD4/CD8 phenotypes, whereas a second wave of clones that expanded from day 15 to 37 leaned towards CD4+. Contracting CD4+ clones were located mainly in the CM and EM memory subsets, whereas CD8+ clones were found to be enriched in EMRA. Some responding clones were found in pre-infection memory, which suggests that pre-existing cross-reactive memory T cells took part in the SARS-CoV-2 response.

From the cysteine through the phenylalanine, the CDR3 covers 15 amino acids. The DNA shown is the 45-base CDR3, in frame from base 1. The germline V gene (reference sequence) sets CDR1 to DFQATT and CDR2 to SNEGSKA. V is trimmed back by 5 bases and J by 9 bases, and the junction contains 15 bases that no gene match accounts for. The sequenced sample was PBMCs or a T cell subset sorted from them (not recorded which). This receptor was taken from a man in his late teens or twenties who had mild COVID-19 (a few samples of this study predate the infection). The sample titles of this study are shuffled in the database, so cell type and time point are left out; the donor was told from shared clones. The chain links TRBV20-1 with TRBJ2-1, and TRBD2 aligns with 8 junction nucleotides. The encoded CDR3 is CSAATGTSNLGEQFF. The nucleotide sequence is TGCAGTGCTGCGACCGGGACTAGTAATCTCGGTGAGCAGTTCTTC.